These 7 T cell receptor beta chains originate from one sample sequenced in a study of T cells in Graves' hyperthyroidism and ophthalmopathy. The TCR beta CDR3 regions underwent amplification using RNA transcripts as the source. The HTBI primer set drove a first-round RT-PCR of the TCR CDR3. TCRdb reanalysed the multiplex PCR reads using MiXCR and keeps one entry per CDR3 protein. The data hold some 740,000 distinct CDR3 sequences, with around 13% observed a single time. The sequencing input was blood. These receptor sequences come from a woman aged 18 to 35 with Graves' hyperthyroidism.

Only a few counts were recorded for this clonotype. This chain connects TRBV4-3 to TRBJ2-1; unclear D gene. Germline-derived CDR1 and CDR2 are LGHNA and YSLEER. V dropped 0 bases and J dropped 0 bases, with 9 bases sitting between them. CDR3 size: 16 residues. CDR3 in amino acids: CASSQEAPYSYNEQFF. CDR3 DNA: TGCGCCAGCAGCCAAGAGGCCCCGTACTCCTACAATGAGCAGTTCTTC.

This clonotype was counted a few times. The rearrangement links TRBV19 to TRBJ1-5; D unclear. Trimming cost V 5 bases and J 8 bases, with 16 bases left between them. Germline CDR1 reads LNHDA; CDR2 reads SQIVND (reference sequence). This CDR3 contains 14 residues. DNA for the CDR3: TGTGCCAGTAGTTGGACTTCGGAGGTGGAGCCCCAGCATTTT. Protein sequence: CASSWTSEVEPQHF.

This clonotype occurred many times. V and J are TRBV5-5 and TRBJ2-5, with 9 bases that match TRBD1. The V gene's germline CDR1 is SGHKS and CDR2 YYEKEE (reference sequence). The CDR3 has 16 amino acids. J lost 5 bases, V lost 4 bases, and 12 bases had no gene match. The CDR3 loop reads CASSDFQTGGYETQYF. For the CDR3, the DNA is TGTGCCAGCAGCGACTTCCAGACAGGGGGGTATGAGACCCAGTACTTC.

At least ten counts were recorded for this clonotype. The chain recombines TRBV20-1 with TRBJ2-7; D may be TRBD1 (6 bases). V lost 6 bases to trimming and J lost 1 base, with 16 bases between them. Per the germline V gene, CDR1 is DFQATT and CDR2 is SNEGSKA (reference sequence). The CDR3 consists of 14 residues. The DNA of the CDR3 is TGCAGTGCCCCTCGACAGGCCCTATCCTACGAGCAGTACTTC. Protein: CSAPRQALSYEQYF.

In this sample, this clonotype turned up a few times. This chain connects TRBV6-1 to TRBJ2-2, with a weak D call TRBD2 (5 bases). Between the trimmed V and J ends, which lost 6 bases and 5 bases, there was a span of 10 bases. The V gene's germline CDR1 is MNHNS and CDR2 SASEGT. The CDR3 is 13 amino acids. The CDR3 coding sequence is TGTGCCAGCAGGACGGGGTGGACCGGGGAGCTGTTTTTT. Translating it yields CASRTGWTGELFF.

V usage is TRBV3-1 and J usage is TRBJ1-2, with D possibly matching TRBD1 (6 bases). V was pared by 1 base and J by 5 bases, with 14 bases between. Germline CDR1 LGHDT, CDR2 YNNKEL (reference sequence). The CDR3 runs to 15 residues. CDR3 loop: CASSQAPDSGYGYTF. As DNA, the CDR3 is TGTGCCAGCAGCCAAGCACCGGACAGCGGATATGGCTACACCTTC.

The chain combines TRBV2 with TRBJ1-2; the match to TRBD1 covers 7 bases. Trimming removed 8 bases from V and 6 bases from J; junction bases left unmatched: 3. This CDR3 region has 11 residues. The V gene's germline CDR1 is SNHLY and CDR2 FYNNEI. The CDR3 protein is CASLRGNGYTF. The DNA for the CDR3 is TGTGCCAGCCTCAGGGGGAATGGCTACACCTTC.